The entry that follows covers one T cell receptor (beta chain) sequence. The data stem from a study of blood T cells in healthy people across ages. The use of a sample-barcoded 5' primer and a J-beta primer mix characterized a second PCR of roughly 6 to 11 cycles. A tag from a template-switch adaptor with 12 random nucleotides marked each cDNA molecule. TCRdb reprocessed the 5' RACE reads with MiXCR, giving one entry per CDR3 protein. The table has around 500,000 distinct CDR3 sequences, 25% to 35% seen once. Germline V gene data show CDR1 as GTSNPN and CDR2 as SVGIG (reference sequence). V dropped 4 bases and J dropped 2 bases, with 8 bases sitting between them. The CDR3 has 12 residues. These sequences were also reported in another study, on T cells of mothers and their children. As that report states: The entire RNA extract went into cDNA synthesis at approximately 1.5 ug per 15 ul. For each mother, over 10 million TCR beta CDR3 reads were obtained, and for each child, around 3.1 million. Across the analysis, no persistent microchimeric T cell clones were detected.

This TCR was recovered from a boy younger than 10 in good health. Sequenced material: blood. The V call is TRBV30, the J call TRBJ2-5; D unclear. CDR3 sequence: CAWNGLQETQYF. For the CDR3, the DNA is TGTGCCTGGAACGGTCTACAAGAGACCCAGTACTTC.